The present entry profiles one T cell receptor (beta chain) with its context. Its antigen specificity is not known. Base quality data are lacking; no much larger clone is found one base away. This entry belongs to a study of T cells and copy number aberrations in small-cell lung cancer (dated by TCRdb to 2020 to 2022). Regarding the research as a whole: To relate T cell metrics to mutations and copy number aberrations, the same tumor regions underwent both TCR repertoire sequencing and whole-exome sequencing. Tumor TCR data were available for around 18 patients, and TCR data from both tumor and normal tissue were available for 14 patients. Here is what the overall study found, with its caveats: All specimens were formalin-fixed paraffin-embedded tissue, which is known to introduce sequencing artifacts. Tumors had lower T-cell density, richness and clonality than adjacent lung tissue, though the difference in density was not significant. The study was limited by a small sample size because surgical resection is uncommon in small-cell lung cancer, and the findings require validation. Higher copy number aberration burden was negatively correlated with tumor T-cell density, richness and clonality. The TCR repertoire varied greatly across regions, with about 75-98% of clones confined to one region, an overlap lower than in localized NSCLC.

Via the germline V gene, CDR1 is LGHNA and CDR2 YSLEER. V was cut back by 4 bases and J by 6 bases, leaving a gap of 16 bases between them. The CDR3 numbers 15 residues from cysteine through phenylalanine. Just CDR3 DNA is preserved here, 45 bases in frame from base 1. TCR-beta CDR3 regions were amplified from genomic DNA with the immunoSEQ hsTCRB Kit using multiplexed V- and J-gene primers. Unique DNA barcodes were added in a second PCR, and samples were pooled together with a negative and a positive control. The pooled TCR-beta libraries were sequenced using a 150-cycle paired-end protocol on an Illumina MiSeq. The original pipeline was this. Adaptive Biotechnologies processed the raw sequencing data and produced a report containing normalized, annotated TCR-beta repertoires. To compute T-cell density, TCR-beta templates were normalized to usable DNA, with usable DNA estimated through amplification of housekeeping genes. Richness was the count of unique rearrangements, and clonality was defined as 1 minus Pielou's evenness. Three measures quantified intratumor TCR heterogeneity between regions: the Jaccard index, the Morisita overlap index, and the proportion of shared top-20 clonotypes. The immuneACCESS repertoire file appears here via TCRdb, limited to in-frame rearrangements. These files lack a portion of the clones; in checked studies, under half of the deficit traces to unresolved V genes, and the cause of the others is not known. The D gene and trimming were derived from the DNA, and the V and J assignments and clone size from that table. The sample records 2,000 to 2,500 clones, about 80% of which are singletons. Clones ranked in the top ten supply around 9.5% of the sample.

Patients with limited-stage small-cell lung cancer who underwent surgical resection in Hangzhou, China, between the late 2000s and the early 2020s were included as donors. Every donor underwent upfront surgery with no preoperative chemotherapy or radiotherapy, and no donor received immunotherapy either before or after surgery. All 20 or so patients in the sequenced cohort were identified as smokers or heavy second-hand smokers. Three regions were collected from each tumor FFPE block by a grid approach so that spatial heterogeneity of the primary tumors was represented. To enrich for malignant cells, tumor regions underwent macrodissection, and selection was restricted to regions expected to yield at least 150 ng DNA. The study used multi-region TCR-beta sequencing of resected limited-stage small-cell lung cancers together with tumor-adjacent lung tissue to characterize T cell repertoire heterogeneity. Genomic DNA was extracted from FFPE tissue using the AllPrep DNA/RNA FFPE Kit (Qiagen).

The sequence was obtained from a man in his fifties or sixties with small cell lung cancer. The sequence joins TRBV4-3 to TRBJ2-1; the D gene is possibly TRBD1, with 6 bases matching. Sequencing was performed on tumor tissue. The sequenced DNA is TGCGCCAGCAGCCCCCGGTCTGGGGGCCCCAATGAGCAGTTCTTC. This yields the protein CASSPRSGGPNEQFF.